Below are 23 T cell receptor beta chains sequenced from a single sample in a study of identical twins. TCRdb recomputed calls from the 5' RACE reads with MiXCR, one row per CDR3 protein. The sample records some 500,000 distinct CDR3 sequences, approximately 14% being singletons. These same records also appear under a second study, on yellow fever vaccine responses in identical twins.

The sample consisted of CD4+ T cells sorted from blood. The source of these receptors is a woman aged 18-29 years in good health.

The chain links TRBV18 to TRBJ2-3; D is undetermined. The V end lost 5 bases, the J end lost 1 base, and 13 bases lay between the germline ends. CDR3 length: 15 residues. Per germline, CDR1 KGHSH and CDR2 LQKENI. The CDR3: CASSSINSGTDTQYF. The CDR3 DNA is TGTGCCAGCTCATCTATAAACTCGGGCACAGATACGCAGTATTTT.

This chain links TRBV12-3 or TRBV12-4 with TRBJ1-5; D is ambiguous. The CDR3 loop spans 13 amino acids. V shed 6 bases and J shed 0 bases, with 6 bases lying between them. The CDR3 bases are TGTGCCAGCAGGGATTATAGCAATCAGCCCCAGCATTTT. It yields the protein CASRDYSNQPQHF.

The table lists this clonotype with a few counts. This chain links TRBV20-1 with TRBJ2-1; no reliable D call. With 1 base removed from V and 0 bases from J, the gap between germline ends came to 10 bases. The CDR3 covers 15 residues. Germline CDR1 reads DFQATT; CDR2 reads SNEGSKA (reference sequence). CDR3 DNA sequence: TGCAGTGCTAGAGTTGGCGGAAGCTCCTACAATGAGCAGTTCTTC. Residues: CSARVGGSSYNEQFF.

This chain's CDR3 is CASSQSGTSSYNEQFF. In DNA, the CDR3 is TGTGCCAGCAGCCAGTCCGGGACTTCTTCCTACAATGAGCAGTTCTTC. The chain joins TRBV4-2 to TRBJ2-1; a possible D gene is TRBD2 (6 bases). The length of the CDR3 is 16 residues. V was shortened by 3 bases and J by 1 base, with 13 bases between the two germline ends. Per the germline V gene, CDR1 is LGHNA and CDR2 is YNFKEQ.

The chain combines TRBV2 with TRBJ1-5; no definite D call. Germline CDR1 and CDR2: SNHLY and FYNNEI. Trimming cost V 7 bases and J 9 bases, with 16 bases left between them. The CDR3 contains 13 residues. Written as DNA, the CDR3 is TGTGCCAGCACCCCCGAACGGGCCGGGCCCCAGCATTTT. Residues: CASTPERAGPQHF.

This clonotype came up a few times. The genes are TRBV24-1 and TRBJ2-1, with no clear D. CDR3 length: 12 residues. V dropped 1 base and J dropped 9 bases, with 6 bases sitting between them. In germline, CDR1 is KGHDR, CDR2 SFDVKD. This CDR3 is CATSDLVGEQFF. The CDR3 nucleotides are TGTGCCACCAGTGATTTAGTCGGTGAGCAGTTCTTC.

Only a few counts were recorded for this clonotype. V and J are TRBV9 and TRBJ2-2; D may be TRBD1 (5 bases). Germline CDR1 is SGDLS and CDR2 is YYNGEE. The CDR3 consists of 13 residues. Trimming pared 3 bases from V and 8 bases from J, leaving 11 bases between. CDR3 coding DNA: TGTGCCAGCAGCGGACAGATTACGGGGGAGCTGTTTTTT. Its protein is CASSGQITGELFF.

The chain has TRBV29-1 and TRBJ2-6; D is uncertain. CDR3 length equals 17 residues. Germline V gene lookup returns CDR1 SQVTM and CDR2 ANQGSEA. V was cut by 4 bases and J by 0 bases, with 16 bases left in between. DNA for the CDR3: TGCAGCGTTGGTGTAGGATTGGACGACTCTGGGGCCAACGTCCTGACTTTC. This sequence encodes CSVGVGLDDSGANVLTF.

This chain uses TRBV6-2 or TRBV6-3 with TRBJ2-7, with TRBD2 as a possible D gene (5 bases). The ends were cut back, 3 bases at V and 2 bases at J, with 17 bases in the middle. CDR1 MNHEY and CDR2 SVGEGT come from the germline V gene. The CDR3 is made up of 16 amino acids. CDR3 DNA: TGTGCCAGCAGTTATCCGAGTCCCACGGGAACCTACGAGCAGTACTTC. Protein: CASSYPSPTGTYEQYF.

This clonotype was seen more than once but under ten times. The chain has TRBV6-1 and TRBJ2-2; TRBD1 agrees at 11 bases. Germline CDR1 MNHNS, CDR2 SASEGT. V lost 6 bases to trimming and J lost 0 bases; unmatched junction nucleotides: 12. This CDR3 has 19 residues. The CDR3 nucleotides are TGTGCCAGCAGGCACCGGGACAGGGGGAAGTCGACGAACACCGGGGAGCTGTTTTTT. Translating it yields CASRHRDRGKSTNTGELFF.

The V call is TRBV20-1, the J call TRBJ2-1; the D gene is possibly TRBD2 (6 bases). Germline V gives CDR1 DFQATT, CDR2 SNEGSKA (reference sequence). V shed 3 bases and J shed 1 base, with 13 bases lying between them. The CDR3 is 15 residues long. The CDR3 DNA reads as TGCAGTGCTAGTCTGGCGGGATCTTCCTACAATGAGCAGTTCTTC. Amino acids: CSASLAGSSYNEQFF.

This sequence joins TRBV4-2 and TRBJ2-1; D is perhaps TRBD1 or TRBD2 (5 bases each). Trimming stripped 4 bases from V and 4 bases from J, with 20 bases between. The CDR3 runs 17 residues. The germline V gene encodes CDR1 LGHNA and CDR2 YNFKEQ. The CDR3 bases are TGTGCCAGCAGCCCTTCCCCTGGTCCAGAGGGGTACAATGAGCAGTTCTTC. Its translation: CASSPSPGPEGYNEQFF.

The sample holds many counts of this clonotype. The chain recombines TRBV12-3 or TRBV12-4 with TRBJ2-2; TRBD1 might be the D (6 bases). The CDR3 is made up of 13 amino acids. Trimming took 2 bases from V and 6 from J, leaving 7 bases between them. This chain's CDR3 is CASSLQGPGELFF. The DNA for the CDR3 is TGTGCCAGCAGTTTACAGGGGCCCGGGGAGCTGTTTTTT.

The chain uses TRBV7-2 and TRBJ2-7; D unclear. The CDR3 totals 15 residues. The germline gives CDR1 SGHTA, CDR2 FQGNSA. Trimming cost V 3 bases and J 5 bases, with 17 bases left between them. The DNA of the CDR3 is TGTGCCAGCAGCTTGCAACTTCTCCTCCCCCACGAGCAGTACTTC. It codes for CASSLQLLLPHEQYF.

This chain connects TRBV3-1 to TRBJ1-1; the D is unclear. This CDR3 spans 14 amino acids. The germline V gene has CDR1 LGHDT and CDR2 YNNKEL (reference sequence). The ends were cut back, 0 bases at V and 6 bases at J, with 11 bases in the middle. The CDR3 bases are TGTGCCAGCAGCCAAGATAGGGAGGCGTCTGAAGCTTTCTTT. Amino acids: CASSQDREASEAFF.

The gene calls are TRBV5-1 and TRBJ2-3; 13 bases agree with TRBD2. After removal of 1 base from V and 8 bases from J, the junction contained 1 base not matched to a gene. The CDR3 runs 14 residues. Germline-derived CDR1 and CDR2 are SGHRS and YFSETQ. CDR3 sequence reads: CASSLTSGGATQYF. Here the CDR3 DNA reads TGCGCCAGCAGCTTGACTAGCGGGGGGGCTACGCAGTATTTT.

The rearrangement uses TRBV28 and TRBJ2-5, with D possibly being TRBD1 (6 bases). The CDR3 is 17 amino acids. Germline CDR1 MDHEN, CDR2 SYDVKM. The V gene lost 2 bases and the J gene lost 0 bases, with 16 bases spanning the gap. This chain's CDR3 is CASSLDPDRRNQETQYF. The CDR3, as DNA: TGTGCCAGCAGTTTAGACCCGGACAGACGTAACCAAGAGACCCAGTACTTC.

The CDR3 loop reads CSAGAEKGDTQYF. CDR3 in DNA: TGCAGTGCAGGGGCAGAGAAAGGAGATACGCAGTATTTT. This chain links TRBV20-1 with TRBJ2-3; possible D gene TRBD1, 5 bases. This CDR3 comprises 13 residues. V lost 6 bases and J lost 5, with 15 bases in between. Germline lookup yields CDR1 DFQATT and CDR2 SNEGSKA (reference sequence).

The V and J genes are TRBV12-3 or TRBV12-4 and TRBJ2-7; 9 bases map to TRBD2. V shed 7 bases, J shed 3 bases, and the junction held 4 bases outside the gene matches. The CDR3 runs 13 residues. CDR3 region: CASIKAGGYEQYF. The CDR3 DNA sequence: TGTGCCAGCATCAAAGCGGGAGGCTACGAGCAGTACTTC.

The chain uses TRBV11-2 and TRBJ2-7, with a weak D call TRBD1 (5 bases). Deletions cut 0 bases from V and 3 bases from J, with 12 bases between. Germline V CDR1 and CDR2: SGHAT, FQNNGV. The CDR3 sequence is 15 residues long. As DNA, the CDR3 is TGTGCCAGCAGCTTAGATGAAGGGGTGTACTACGAGCAGTACTTC. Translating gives CASSLDEGVYYEQYF.

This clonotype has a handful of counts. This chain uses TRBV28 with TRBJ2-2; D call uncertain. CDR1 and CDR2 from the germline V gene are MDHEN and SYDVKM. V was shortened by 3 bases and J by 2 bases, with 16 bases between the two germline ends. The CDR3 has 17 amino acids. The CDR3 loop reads CASSLAASLSNTGELFF. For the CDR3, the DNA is TGTGCCAGCAGTTTGGCGGCTTCTCTTTCAAACACCGGGGAGCTGTTTTTT.

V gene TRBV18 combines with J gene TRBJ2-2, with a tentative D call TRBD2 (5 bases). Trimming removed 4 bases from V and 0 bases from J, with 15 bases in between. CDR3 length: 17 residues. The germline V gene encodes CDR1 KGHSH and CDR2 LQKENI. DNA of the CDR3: TGTGCCAGCTCACGGTCAGGAGGACTGGCGAACACCGGGGAGCTGTTTTTT. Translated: CASSRSGGLANTGELFF.

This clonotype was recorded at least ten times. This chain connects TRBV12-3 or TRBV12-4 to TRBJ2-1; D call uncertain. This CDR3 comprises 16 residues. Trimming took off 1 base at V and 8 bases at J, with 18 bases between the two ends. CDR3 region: CASSLGHPEIGDEQFF. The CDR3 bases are TGTGCCAGCAGTTTAGGCCATCCAGAAATCGGCGATGAGCAGTTCTTC.